Given below is one TCR beta chain in context. The sample is drawn from a study of control samples from healthy donors and cancer patients. The assay was immunoSEQ multiplex PCR, and TCRdb's table has in-frame clones only and misses some. The table for this sample gives approximately 190,000 clones. CDR1 is LGHDT, CDR2 YNNKEL, per germline (reference sequence). V lost 3 bases and J lost 3; bases outside the gene matches: 5. This CDR3 is built from 14 residues. J is TRBJ2-7 and V is TRBV3-1 (or the pseudogene TRBV3-2); TRBD1 matches at 7 bases. The sequencing sample was made of blood. The TCR sequence derives from a woman between 25 and 40 years old in good health. The CDR3 loop is CASSHTGTDYEQYF. For the CDR3, the DNA is TGTGCCAGCAGCCACACCGGGACAGACTACGAGCAGTACTTC.